This T cell receptor (beta chain) was found in a study of shared clonotypes between healthy human individuals. Naive CD8 cells lacked CD45RO, underwent positive selection for CCR7 and left out terminally differentiated effector memory CD45RA+ cells. There were only Caucasian adults among the donors, and all lived in Nashville, Tennessee. Profiling relied on immunoSEQ multiplex PCR, and the TCRdb table lists in-frame clones only, not all of them. The sample holds hundreds of thousands of clones, nearly 98% seen once. This CDR3 is built from 11 residues. The V gene's germline CDR1 is MGHDK and CDR2 SYGVNS. Trimming removed 3 bases at V and 13 bases at J, with 10 bases between. This clone was seen a single time.

V gene TRBV25-1 combines with J gene TRBJ2-1; no clear D gene. Sequencing used naive CD8+ T cells sorted from blood. This clonotype was obtained from a man younger than 45 in good health. The CDR3 loop is CASSDSLRQFF. The DNA for the CDR3 is TGTGCCAGCAGTGATTCTCTAAGACAGTTCTTC.